This paragraph covers one TCR beta chain sequence. The antigen is unknown. Primers for the PCR totalled 60 Vbeta and 13 Jbeta. Data came from immunoSEQ multiplex PCR; TCRdb stores just in-frame clones and leaves some out. In the table there are 100,000 to 150,000 clones, 80% of which are singletons. The sample comes from a study of cytomegalovirus exposure and HLA in healthy donors. Whole-study findings and limits: Most TCR sequences were uncommon, yet certain public TCRs appeared in many donors.

The germline V gene encodes CDR1 SNHLY and CDR2 FYNNEI. This CDR3 comprises 16 residues. J gave up 1 base and V 6 bases, and 11 bases lay outside the gene matches. Input material: PBMCs. The TCR sequence derives from a man between 25 and 39 years old in good health and CMV-seropositive. The gene calls are TRBV2 and TRBJ1-2; 7 positions match TRBD1. CDR3 amino acids: CASRGRDRTINYGYTF. As DNA, the CDR3 is TGTGCCAGCAGAGGCCGGGACAGAACTATTAACTATGGCTACACCTTC.